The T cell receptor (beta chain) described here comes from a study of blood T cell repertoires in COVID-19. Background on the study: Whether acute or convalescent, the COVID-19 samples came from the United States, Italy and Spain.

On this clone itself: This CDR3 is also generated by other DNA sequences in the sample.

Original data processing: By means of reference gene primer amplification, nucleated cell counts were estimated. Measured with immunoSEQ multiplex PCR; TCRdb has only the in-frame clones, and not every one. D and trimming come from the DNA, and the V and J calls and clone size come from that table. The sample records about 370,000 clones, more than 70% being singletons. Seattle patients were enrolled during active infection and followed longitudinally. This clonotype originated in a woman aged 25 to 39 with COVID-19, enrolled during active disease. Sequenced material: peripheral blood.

For the CDR3, the DNA is TGTGCCAGCAGCCGGCGGGGGTCACCCCTCCACTTT. Translated, it gives CASSRRGSPLHF. The V gene is TRBV6-5, the J gene TRBJ1-6, with D tentatively TRBD1 (5 bases). Trimming left V 6 bases short and J 10 bases short, with 10 bases between. CDR1 is MNHEY and CDR2 is SVGAGI in the germline V gene. This CDR3 is built from 12 residues.